These 12 T cell receptor beta chains came from one sample sequenced in a study of CXCR3-negative and CXCR3-positive naive CD8 T cells. The authors made the TRB cDNA libraries by 5' RACE using UMI labels. TCRdb re-called the 5' RACE reads, yielding one record per CDR3 amino acid sequence without DNA. This sample contains under 50,000 distinct CDR3 sequences. Material: naive CXCR3- CD8+ T cells from blood. Subset defined: CD45RO-CCR7+CD27+CD95- naive CD8+ T cells lacking CXCR3 (TNR3-). All receptors derive from a human donor in good health. Some clones in this sample may be carry-over from other donors' samples.

This chain connects TRBV20-1 to TRBJ1-5. Germline V CDR1 and CDR2: DFQATT, SNEGSKA (reference sequence). The CDR3 consists of 19 residues. CDR3 sequence: CSARVPNTALIISNQPQHF.

The chain recombines TRBV20-1 with TRBJ2-3. CDR1 DFQATT and CDR2 SNEGSKA come from the germline V gene (reference sequence). This CDR3 has 12 residues. CDR3 sequence: CSAWDYTDTQYF.

The rearrangement joins TRBV28 to TRBJ2-1. In germline, CDR1 is MDHEN, CDR2 SYDVKM. The CDR3 extends over 14 amino acids. CDR3 in amino acids: CASSFITDYNEQFF. Full variable domain (remainder filled in from reference TRBV28 and TRBJ2-1): DVKVTQSSRYLVKRTGEKVFLECVQDMDHENMFWYRQDPGLGLRLIYFSYDVKMKEKGDIPEGYSVSREKKERFSLILESASTNQTSMYLCASSFITDYNEQFFGPGTRLTVL.

The chain couples TRBV20-1 to TRBJ2-7; lacking DNA, the TRBD1 call made by TCRdb goes unchecked. From germline, CDR1 is DFQATT and CDR2 SNEGSKA (reference sequence). The CDR3 contains 15 residues. The CDR3 protein is CSARDGGGSSYEQYF.

The J gene is TRBJ2-7, the V gene TRBV7-2. The germline V gene has CDR1 SGHTA and CDR2 FQGNSA. The CDR3 runs to 13 residues. CDR3 residues: CASSLYAIYEQYF.

The rearrangement uses TRBV20-1 and TRBJ2-5; TCRdb's D gene call, TRBD2, goes unchecked for lack of DNA. Germline V gives CDR1 DFQATT, CDR2 SNEGSKA (reference sequence). The CDR3 sequence is 13 residues long. The CDR3 sequence: CSAPAGGPETQYF.

The V gene is TRBV4-1, the J gene TRBJ2-7; absent DNA, TCRdb's TRBD2 call cannot be checked. Germline V lookup: CDR1 MGHRA, CDR2 YSYEKL. The CDR3 has 13 amino acids. CDR3 protein: CASSQVGDYEQYF.

V is TRBV6-5 and J is TRBJ2-5; TCRdb indicates TRBD2, and absent DNA this call remains unverified. Germline V gives CDR1 MNHEY, CDR2 SVGAGI. CDR3 length: 15 amino acids. The CDR3 sequence: CASSEGLAGGGTQYF.

The rearrangement joins TRBV4-1 to TRBJ2-1; the D gene TCRdb calls, TRBD1, cannot be checked with no DNA. The CDR3 runs 16 residues. Per the germline V gene, CDR1 is MGHRA and CDR2 is YSYEKL. The CDR3 sequence: CASSQGPGQGHGEQFF.

The chain is built from TRBV7-9 and TRBJ1-2. CDR3 length: 14 amino acids. Looked up from germline, CDR1 is SEHNR and CDR2 is FQNEAQ (reference sequence). The CDR3 here is CASSSRDFDYGYTF. Based on the CDR3 plus reference TRBV7-9 and TRBJ1-2, the full variable domain is DTGVSQNPRHKITKRGQNVTFRCDPISEHNRLYWYRQTLGQGPEFLTYFQNEAQLEKSRLLSDRFSAERPKGSFSTLEIQRTEQGDSAMYLCASSSRDFDYGYTFGSGTRLTVV.

The V gene is TRBV19, the J gene TRBJ2-3; no DNA is available, so the TRBD2 call from TCRdb remains unchecked. CDR3 length equals 13 residues. The germline CDR1 and CDR2 sequences are LNHDA and SQIVND (reference sequence). The CDR3 sequence: CASSAGGRDTQYF.

V gene TRBV5-1 combines with J gene TRBJ1-3; without DNA, the TCRdb call of TRBD1 cannot be checked. The CDR3 is made up of 15 amino acids. In germline, CDR1 is SGHRS, CDR2 YFSETQ. CDR3 sequence reads: CAASGGTTSGNTIYF.